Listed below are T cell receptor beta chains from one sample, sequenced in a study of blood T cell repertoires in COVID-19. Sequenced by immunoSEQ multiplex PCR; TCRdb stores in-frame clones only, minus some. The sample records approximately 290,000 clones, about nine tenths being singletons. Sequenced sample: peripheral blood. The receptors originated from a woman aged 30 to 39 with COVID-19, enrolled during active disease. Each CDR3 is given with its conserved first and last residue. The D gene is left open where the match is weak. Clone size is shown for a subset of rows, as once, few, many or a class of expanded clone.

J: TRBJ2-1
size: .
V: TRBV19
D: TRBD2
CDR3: CASSIKRAGVSYNEQFF
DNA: TGTGCCAGTAGTATTAAACGGGCGGGAGTATCCTACAATGAGCAGTTCTTC

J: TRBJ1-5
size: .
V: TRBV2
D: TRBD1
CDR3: CASRFGQGDQPQHF
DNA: TGTGCCAGCAGGTTTGGACAGGGCGATCAGCCCCAGCATTTT

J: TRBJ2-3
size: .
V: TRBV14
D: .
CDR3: CASMLGSTPSTDTQYF
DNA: TGTGCCAGCATGTTGGGGAGTACGCCTAGCACAGATACGCAGTATTTT

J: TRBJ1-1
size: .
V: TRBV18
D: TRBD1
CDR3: CASSRATGGTEAFF
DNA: TGTGCCAGCTCACGGGCTACAGGGGGCACTGAAGCTTTCTTT

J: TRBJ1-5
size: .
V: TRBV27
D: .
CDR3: CASSLQGVQPQHF
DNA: TGTGCCAGCAGCCTACAGGGCGTTCAGCCCCAGCATTTT

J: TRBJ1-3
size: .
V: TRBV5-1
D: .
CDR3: CASKAGVQGNTIYF
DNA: TGCGCCAGCAAGGCAGGGGTACAAGGAAACACCATATATTTT

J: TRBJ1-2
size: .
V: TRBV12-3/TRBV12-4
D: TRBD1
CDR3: CASSGTADGYTF
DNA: TGTGCCAGCAGCGGGACAGCGGATGGCTACACCTTC

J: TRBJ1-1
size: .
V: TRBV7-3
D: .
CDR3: CASSSQMNTEAFF
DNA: TGTGCCAGCAGCTCGCAGATGAACACTGAAGCTTTCTTT

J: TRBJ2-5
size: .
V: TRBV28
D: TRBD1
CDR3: CASSLFDRVETQYF
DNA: TGTGCCAGCAGTTTATTTGACAGGGTAGAGACCCAGTACTTC

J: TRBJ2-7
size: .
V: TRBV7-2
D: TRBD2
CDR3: CASSTAGGYSYEQYF
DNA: TGTGCCAGCAGCACAGCGGGAGGGTACTCCTACGAGCAGTACTTC

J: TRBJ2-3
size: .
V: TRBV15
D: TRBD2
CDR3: CATRRRVAGEDTQYF
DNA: TGTGCCACCCGAAGGAGAGTAGCGGGAGAGGATACGCAGTATTTT

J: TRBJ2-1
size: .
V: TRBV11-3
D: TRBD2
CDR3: CASSRNIAGVNEQFF
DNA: TGTGCCAGCAGCCGGAATATAGCGGGAGTCAATGAGCAGTTCTTC

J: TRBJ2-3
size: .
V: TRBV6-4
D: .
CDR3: CASSESSSGITDTQYF
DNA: TGTGCCAGCAGTGAGTCCTCCAGCGGCATCACAGATACGCAGTATTTT

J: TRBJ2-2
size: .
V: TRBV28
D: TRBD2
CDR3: CASSLAGVNTGELFF
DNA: TGTGCCAGCAGTTTAGCGGGGGTGAACACCGGGGAGCTGTTTTTT

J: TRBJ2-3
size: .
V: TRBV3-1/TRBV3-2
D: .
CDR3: CASSQDDRPDTQYF
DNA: TGTGCCAGCAGCCAAGATGACAGGCCAGATACGCAGTATTTT

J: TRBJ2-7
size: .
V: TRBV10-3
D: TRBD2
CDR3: CAISGGRAYEQYF
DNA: TGTGCCATCAGTGGAGGGAGGGCCTACGAGCAGTACTTC

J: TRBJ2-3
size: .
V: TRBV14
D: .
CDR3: CASSQDRGYDTQYF
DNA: TGTGCCAGCAGCCAAGATAGAGGGTACGATACGCAGTATTTT

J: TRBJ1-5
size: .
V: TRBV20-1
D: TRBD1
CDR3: CSASGQGDGNQPQHF
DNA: TGCAGTGCTAGTGGACAGGGGGATGGCAATCAGCCCCAGCATTTT

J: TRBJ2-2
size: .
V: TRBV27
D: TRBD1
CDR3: CASSLQMTGVVAGELFF
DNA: TGTGCCAGCAGTTTACAGATGACAGGGGTAGTCGCCGGGGAGCTGTTTTTT

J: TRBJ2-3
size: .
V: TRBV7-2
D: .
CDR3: CASSLQGLVADTQYF
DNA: TGTGCCAGCAGCTTACAGGGTTTGGTAGCCGATACGCAGTATTTT

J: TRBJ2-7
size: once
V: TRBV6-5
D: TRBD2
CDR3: CAIRLAGVSEQYF
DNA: TGTGCCATCCGACTAGCGGGAGTGAGCGAGCAGTACTTC

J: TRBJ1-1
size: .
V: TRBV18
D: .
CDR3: CASSPGGGNTEAFF
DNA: TGTGCCAGCTCACCAGGGGGCGGGAACACTGAAGCTTTCTTT

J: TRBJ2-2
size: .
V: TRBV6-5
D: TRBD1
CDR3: CASSYSWGQGTGELFF
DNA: TGTGCCAGCAGTTACTCGTGGGGACAGGGGACCGGGGAGCTGTTTTTT

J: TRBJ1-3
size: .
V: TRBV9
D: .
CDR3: CASSVDPGIPTLSGNTIYF
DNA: TGTGCCAGCAGCGTAGACCCAGGGATCCCAACCCTCTCTGGAAACACCATATATTTT

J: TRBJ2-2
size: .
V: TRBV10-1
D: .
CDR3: CASMSSAGELFF
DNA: TGCGCCAGCATGAGTTCGGCCGGGGAGCTGTTTTTT

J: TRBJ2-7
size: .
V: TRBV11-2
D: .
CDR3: CASSLGGATYEQYF
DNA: TGTGCCAGCAGCTTAGGGGGAGCCACCTACGAGCAGTACTTC

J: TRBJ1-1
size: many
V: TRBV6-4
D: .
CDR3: CASSDAGGGSTEAFF
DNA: TGTGCCAGCAGTGATGCGGGAGGAGGAAGCACTGAAGCTTTCTTT

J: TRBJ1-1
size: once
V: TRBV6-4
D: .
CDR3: CASSDSGAVNTEAFF
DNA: TGTGCCAGCAGTGACTCCGGAGCAGTGAACACTGAAGCTTTCTTT

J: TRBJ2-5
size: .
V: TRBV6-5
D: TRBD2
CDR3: CASSYTPGTSGTYF
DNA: TGTGCCAGCAGTTACACCCCCGGGACTAGCGGGACTTACTTC

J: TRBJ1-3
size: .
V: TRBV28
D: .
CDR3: CASSFWQTGNTIYF
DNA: TGTGCCAGCAGTTTTTGGCAGACTGGAAACACCATATATTTT

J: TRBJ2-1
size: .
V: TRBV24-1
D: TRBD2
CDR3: CATSDGGTSGSRGEQFF
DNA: TGTGCCACCAGTGATGGGGGGACTAGCGGGAGTCGGGGTGAGCAGTTCTTC

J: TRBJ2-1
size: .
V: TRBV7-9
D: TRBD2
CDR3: CNIAGFNNEQFF
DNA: TGTAATATAGCGGGATTTAACAATGAGCAGTTCTTC

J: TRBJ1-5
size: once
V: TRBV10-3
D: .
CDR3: CAISESGDSNQPQHF
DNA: TGTGCCATCAGTGAGTCCGGGGATAGCAATCAGCCCCAGCATTTT

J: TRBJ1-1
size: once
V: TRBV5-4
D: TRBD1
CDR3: CASRAGGGSTEAFF
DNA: TGTGCCAGCAGGGCAGGGGGCGGGTCGACTGAAGCTTTCTTT

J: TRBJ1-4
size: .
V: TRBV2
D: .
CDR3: CATFGGEKLFF
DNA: TGTGCCACGTTCGGCGGGGAAAAACTGTTTTTT

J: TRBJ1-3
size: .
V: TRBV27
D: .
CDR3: CASSSGGPSGNTIYF
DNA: TGTGCCAGCAGCTCCGGAGGCCCTTCTGGAAACACCATATATTTT

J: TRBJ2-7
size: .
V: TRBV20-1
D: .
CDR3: CSASADSLGFAHEQYF
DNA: TGCAGTGCTAGTGCGGACAGTCTCGGTTTCGCCCACGAGCAGTACTTC

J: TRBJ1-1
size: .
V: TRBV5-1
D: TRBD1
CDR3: CASRYRDRNTEAFF
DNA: TGCGCCAGCAGGTATAGGGACAGAAACACTGAAGCTTTCTTT

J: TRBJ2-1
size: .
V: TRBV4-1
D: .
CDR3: CASTVERGLYRNEQFF
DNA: TGCGCCAGCACGGTGGAACGAGGATTGTACCGCAATGAGCAGTTCTTC

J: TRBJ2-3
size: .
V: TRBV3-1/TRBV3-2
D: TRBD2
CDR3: CASSQELAGGADTQYF
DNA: TGTGCCAGCAGCCAAGAACTAGCGGGAGGGGCAGATACGCAGTATTTT

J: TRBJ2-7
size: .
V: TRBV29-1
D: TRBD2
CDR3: CSVGRGLDPREQYF
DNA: TGCAGCGTTGGGAGGGGACTAGATCCGAGGGAGCAGTACTTC

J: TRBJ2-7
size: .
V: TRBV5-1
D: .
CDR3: CASSLGQSSYEQYF
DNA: TGCGCCAGCAGCTTGGGGCAATCTTCCTACGAGCAGTACTTC

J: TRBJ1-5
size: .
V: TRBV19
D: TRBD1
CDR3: CATRDRGQPQHF
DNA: TGTGCCACCCGGGACAGGGGTCAGCCCCAGCATTTT

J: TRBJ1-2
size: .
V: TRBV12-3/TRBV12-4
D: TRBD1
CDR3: CASRPQGANGYTF
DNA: TGTGCCAGCAGACCACAGGGGGCCAATGGCTACACCTTC

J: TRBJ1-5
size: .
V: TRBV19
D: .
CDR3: CASSRNMDQPQHF
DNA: TGTGCCAGTAGTAGAAACATGGATCAGCCCCAGCATTTT

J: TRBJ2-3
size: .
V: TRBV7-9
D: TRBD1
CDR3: CASSRFTGGADTQYF
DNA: TGTGCCAGCAGCCGATTTACAGGGGGCGCAGATACGCAGTATTTT

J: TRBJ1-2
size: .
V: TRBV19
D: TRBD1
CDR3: CASSLRTGGYGYTF
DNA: TGTGCCAGTAGTCTCCGGACAGGGGGCTATGGCTACACCTTC

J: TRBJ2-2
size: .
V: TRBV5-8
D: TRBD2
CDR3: CASSWSGRGIGELFF
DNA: TGTGCCAGCAGCTGGAGCGGGAGGGGGATCGGGGAGCTGTTTTTT

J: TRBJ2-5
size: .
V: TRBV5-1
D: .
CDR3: CASSQDSQGETQYF
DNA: TGCGCCAGCAGCCAGGACTCCCAGGGGGAGACCCAGTACTTC

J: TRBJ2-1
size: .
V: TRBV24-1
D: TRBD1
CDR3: CATSDSRQGDNEQFF
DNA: TGTGCCACCAGTGATTCCCGACAGGGAGACAATGAGCAGTTCTTC

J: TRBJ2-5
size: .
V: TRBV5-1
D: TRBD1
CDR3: CASSWDSGGETQYF
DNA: TGCGCCAGCAGCTGGGACAGTGGCGGGGAGACCCAGTACTTC

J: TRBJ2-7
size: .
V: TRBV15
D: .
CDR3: CATSRGGQGNYEQYF
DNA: TGTGCCACCAGCCGAGGGGGTCAGGGAAACTACGAGCAGTACTTC

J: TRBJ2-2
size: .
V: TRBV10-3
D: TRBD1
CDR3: CATKTPGQVNTGELFF
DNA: TGTGCCACCAAGACCCCGGGACAGGTGAACACCGGGGAGCTGTTTTTT

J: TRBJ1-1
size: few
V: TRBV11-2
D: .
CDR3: CASTRSPGQGEAFF
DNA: TGTGCCAGCACCCGGTCACCGGGACAAGGTGAAGCTTTCTTT

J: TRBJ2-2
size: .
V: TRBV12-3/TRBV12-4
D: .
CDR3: CASITKGPGELFF
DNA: TGTGCCAGCATTACAAAGGGGCCCGGGGAGCTGTTTTTT

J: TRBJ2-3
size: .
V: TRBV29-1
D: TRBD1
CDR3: CSTGTADARAQYF
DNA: TGCAGCACCGGGACAGCCGATGCTCGAGCGCAGTATTTT

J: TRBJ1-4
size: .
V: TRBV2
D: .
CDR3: CASSPVLNEKLFF
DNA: TGTGCCAGCAGTCCAGTTCTTAATGAAAAACTGTTTTTT

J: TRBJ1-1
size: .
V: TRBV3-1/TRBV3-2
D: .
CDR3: CASSHNDRRNTEAFF
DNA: TGTGCCAGCAGCCATAACGACAGGCGGAACACTGAAGCTTTCTTT

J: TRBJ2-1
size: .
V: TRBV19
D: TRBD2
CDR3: CASSPSGSYNEQFF
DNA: TGTGCCTCCTCCCCCAGCGGGAGCTACAATGAGCAGTTCTTC

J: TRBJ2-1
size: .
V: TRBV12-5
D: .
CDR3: CASGPGLMYNEQFF
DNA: TGTGCTAGTGGTCCGGGACTTATGTACAATGAGCAGTTCTTC